A selection of T cell receptor beta chains follows, all from one sample in a study of T cells in Graves' hyperthyroidism and ophthalmopathy. MiXCR, applied by TCRdb to the multiplex PCR reads, yields one record per CDR3 protein. The sample yields about 620,000 distinct CDR3 sequences, roughly 15% seen once. Sequencing was performed on blood. These receptors all stem from a woman aged 25 to 39 with Graves' hyperthyroidism. The CDR3 runs from the conserved cysteine through the conserved F or W. The D gene is left open where the match is weak. For some rows the clone size is stated as once, few or many, or as a class when expanded; others skip it.

TRBJ2-7	NA	NA	TRBV27	TGTGCCAGCAGTTTCTCCAGGATACACGAGCAGTACTTC	CASSFSRIHEQYF
TRBJ1-1	NA	NA	TRBV28	TGTGCCAGCAGTGCCACAGGGTGGGCTTTCTTT	CASSATGWAFF
TRBJ2-4	many	TRBD1	TRBV2	TGTGCCAGCAGTGGCCGGACAGGTCACATTCAGTACTTC	CASSGRTGHIQYF
TRBJ1-1	NA	NA	TRBV24-1	TGTGCCACCAGTGATTGGGCGGGGGCTGAAGCTTTCTTT	CATSDWAGAEAFF
TRBJ1-5	many	NA	TRBV12-3/TRBV12-4	TGTGCCAGCAGAGCAGGGTCTAGCAATCAGCCCCAGCATTTT	CASRAGSSNQPQHF
TRBJ1-6	NA	NA	TRBV30	TGTGCCTGGCAGGATAATTCACCCCTCCACTTT	CAWQDNSPLHF
TRBJ1-1	many	NA	TRBV11-2	TGTGCCAGCAGCTTAGACAGTAACACTGAAGCTTTCTTT	CASSLDSNTEAFF
TRBJ2-7	few	NA	TRBV5-6	TGTGCCAGCAGGCGGGGAACCTCCTACGAGCAGTACTTC	CASRRGTSYEQYF
TRBJ2-7	many	NA	TRBV6-1	TGTGCCAGCAGTACCCCCGGTTGGCACACCTCCTACGAGCAGTACTTC	CASSTPGWHTSYEQYF
TRBJ2-1	many	NA	TRBV29-1	TGCAGCGTTGAAGTGGATGAGCAGTTCTTC	CSVEVDEQFF
TRBJ2-7	many	TRBD2	TRBV20-1	TGCAGTGCTAAGACTAGCGGGAGGTCCAACTCCTACGAGCAGTACTTC	CSAKTSGRSNSYEQYF